The 31 T cell receptor beta chains below come from one sample, sequenced in a study of PD-1 blockade in mismatch repair-deficient tumors. Libraries were prepared by immunoSEQ multiplex PCR; TCRdb keeps only in-frame clonotypes and omits some of them. The data show over 30,000 clones, over 80% seen once. The source was PBMCs, collected approximately 6 weeks after starting pembrolizumab. These TCRs come from an adult with mismatch repair-deficient cancer.

The chain uses TRBV28 and TRBJ2-1; 12 bases match TRBD1. V gave up 7 bases and J gave up 13 bases; unmatched junction bases: 11. CDR3 length equals 14 residues. Germline V gives CDR1 MDHEN, CDR2 SYDVKM. This CDR3 is CASNRGTGGWEQFF. CDR3 nucleotide sequence: TGTGCCAGCAACCGTGGGACAGGGGGCTGGGAACAGTTCTTC.

The chain is built from TRBV9 and TRBJ2-5; 9 nucleotides match TRBD2. Per germline, CDR1 SGDLS and CDR2 YYNGEE. After removal of 4 bases from V and 3 bases from J, the junction contained 7 bases not matched to a gene. The CDR3 spans 15 residues. CDR3 nucleotides: TGTGCCAGCAGCCCTGGACTAGCGCCCGAAGAGACCCAGTACTTC. Translation: CASSPGLAPEETQYF.

Written as DNA, the CDR3 is TGTGCCAGCAGTTGGGGGACAGGGGACCACGAGCAGTACTTC. The encoded protein is CASSWGTGDHEQYF. V and J are TRBV28 and TRBJ2-7; 10 nucleotides agree with TRBD1. The CDR3 length is 14 residues. With V trimmed by 4 bases and J by 5 bases, 5 bases remained unmatched. Germline V gene sequence: CDR1 MDHEN, CDR2 SYDVKM.

This sequence joins TRBV18 and TRBJ2-1; 11 bases match TRBD1. With V trimmed by 2 bases and J by 3 bases, 3 bases remained unmatched. This CDR3 comprises 16 residues. CDR1 is KGHSH, CDR2 LQKENI, per germline. CDR3 bases: TGTGCCAGCTCACCAGGGACAGGGGGTGGCTACAATGAGCAGTTCTTC. Translated, it gives CASSPGTGGGYNEQFF. The whole variable domain, remainder taken from reference TRBV18 and TRBJ2-1, is NAGVMQNPRHLVRRRGQEARLRCSPMKGHSHVYWYRQLPEEGLKFMVYLQKENIIDESGMPKERFSAEFPKEGPSILRIQQVVRGDSAAYFCASSPGTGGGYNEQFFGPGTRLTVL.

This rearrangement joins TRBV25-1 to TRBJ1-2, with D perhaps matching TRBD1 (6 bases). The CDR3 runs 16 residues. The germline V and J ends were trimmed by 3 bases and 1 base, with 15 bases remaining between them. Germline-derived CDR1 and CDR2 are MGHDK and SYGVNS. The CDR3 region is CASSDEGGPLNYGYTF. The CDR3 DNA follows: TGTGCCAGCAGTGACGAGGGGGGGCCCCTTAACTATGGCTACACCTTC.

This clone showed up just once. J is TRBJ1-2 and V is TRBV7-2; D call uncertain. Per germline, CDR1 SGHTA and CDR2 FQGNSA. The CDR3 runs to 14 residues. V shed 5 bases and J shed 8 bases, with 18 bases lying between them. CDR3 bases: TGTGCCAGCAGCCCCCGGACCGGGGTCGGCGGCTACACCTTC. Encoded protein: CASSPRTGVGGYTF.

This clone has just one count. CDR3 DNA: TGTGCCAGTAGTAAGGGAGGGGTTAGCAATCAGCCCCAGCATTTT. Its protein is CASSKGGVSNQPQHF. This rearrangement joins TRBV19 to TRBJ1-5, with D perhaps TRBD1 (5 bases). The length of the CDR3 is 15 residues. Trimming stripped 4 bases from V and 0 bases from J, with 10 bases between. CDR1 and CDR2 from the germline V gene are LNHDA and SQIVND (reference sequence).

The chain links TRBV28 to TRBJ1-2, with D possibly TRBD1 on 5 matching bases. Trimming pared 6 bases from V and 3 bases from J, leaving 17 bases between. CDR3 size: 15 residues. Germline CDR1 and CDR2: MDHEN and SYDVKM. In DNA, the CDR3 is TGTGCCAGCAGGGGATCAGGGAAGATGGACTATGGCTACACCTTC. It codes for CASRGSGKMDYGYTF.

The chain links TRBV25-1 to TRBJ2-5; TRBD1 is a possible D gene (5 bases). The CDR3 is 16 residues long. From germline, CDR1 is MGHDK and CDR2 SYGVNS. Between the trimmed V and J ends, which lost 6 bases and 5 bases, there was a span of 22 bases. This CDR3 reads CASSAAVVRGWETQYF. DNA of the CDR3: TGTGCCAGCAGCGCCGCGGTCGTAAGGGGTTGGGAGACCCAGTACTTC.

The table lists this clone with a few counts. The rearrangement links TRBV29-1 to TRBJ2-7, with 9 bases matching TRBD2. V was pared by 3 bases and J by 2 bases, with 2 bases of the junction left unmatched. Germline CDR1 and CDR2: SQVTM and ANQGSEA. The CDR3 has 13 amino acids. The CDR3: CSVDSGGAYEQYF. In nucleotides, the CDR3 is TGCAGCGTTGATAGCGGGGGTGCCTACGAGCAGTACTTC.

The chain combines TRBV19 with TRBJ2-3; 12 positions agree with TRBD2. The trim removed 9 bases at V and 8 bases at J, leaving 12 bases unmatched. The CDR3 has 15 amino acids. Germline V gene sequence: CDR1 LNHDA, CDR2 SQIVND (reference sequence). CDR3 residues: CASLPTSGSMGTQYF. CDR3 nucleotides: TGTGCCAGCTTGCCGACTAGCGGGAGCATGGGTACGCAGTATTTT.

The chain has TRBV7-2 and TRBJ2-5, with 9 bases matching TRBD2. CDR1 is SGHTA and CDR2 is FQGNSA in the germline V gene. With V trimmed by 4 bases and J by 5 bases, 17 bases remained unmatched. This CDR3 spans 18 amino acids. CDR3 bases: TGTGCCAGCAGCTCCCTCGCGGGAGGGCCTTTTACTCAGGAGACCCAGTACTTC. Translating gives CASSSLAGGPFTQETQYF.

V usage is TRBV5-1 and J usage is TRBJ2-7; D is possibly TRBD1 (6 bases). CDR3 size: 14 residues. Germline lookup yields CDR1 SGHRS and CDR2 YFSETQ. Trimming removed 7 bases from V and 0 bases from J, with 14 bases in between. The CDR3 coding sequence is TGCGCCAGCCGTGACCAGGGGCCCTCCTACGAGCAGTACTTC. It codes for CASRDQGPSYEQYF.

The V gene is TRBV5-1, the J gene TRBJ2-1; the match to TRBD1 covers 9 bases. Per the germline V gene, CDR1 is SGHRS and CDR2 is YFSETQ. The CDR3 is 15 amino acids. V was pared by 4 bases and J by 6 bases, with 8 bases of the junction left unmatched. The CDR3 reads CASSPTGQGPNEQFF. The CDR3 region has the DNA TGCGCCAGCAGCCCTACGGGACAGGGCCCCAATGAGCAGTTCTTC.

This chain links TRBV28 with TRBJ2-7, with TRBD1 matching 7 bases. Germline assignment: CDR1 MDHEN and CDR2 SYDVKM. This CDR3 comprises 15 residues. After removal of 5 bases from V and 0 bases from J, the junction contained 7 bases not matched to a gene. The CDR3 protein is CASSPGTAFSYEQYF. The CDR3 nucleotides are TGTGCCAGCAGTCCCGGGACAGCGTTCTCCTACGAGCAGTACTTC.

The chain uses TRBV27 and TRBJ2-3, with 9 bases fitting TRBD2. This CDR3 comprises 15 residues. V gave up 3 bases and J gave up 4 bases; unmatched junction bases: 5. Germline values: CDR1 MNHEY, CDR2 SMNVEV (reference sequence). CDR3 sequence: CASSLAGGPPDTQYF. DNA of the CDR3: TGTGCCAGCAGTTTGGCGGGAGGGCCCCCAGATACGCAGTATTTT.

The J gene is TRBJ1-1, the V gene TRBV29-1; D possibly corresponds to TRBD1 (5 bases). The V end lost 5 bases, the J end lost 3 bases, and 13 bases lay between the germline ends. The CDR3 contains 13 residues. The germline CDR1 and CDR2 sequences are SQVTM and ANQGSEA. CDR3 in amino acids: CSVLTGRDTEAFF. CDR3 bases: TGCAGCGTTCTCACAGGCAGGGACACTGAAGCTTTCTTT.

The chain uses TRBV7-9 and TRBJ2-3; 15 positions match TRBD2. J lost 6 bases, V lost 5 bases, and 9 bases had no gene match. CDR1 is SEHNR and CDR2 is FQNEAQ in the germline V gene (reference sequence). The CDR3 length is 17 residues. The CDR3 region has the DNA TGTGCCAGCAGCCCCAAGGGACTAGCGGGGGGAAGGGATACGCAGTATTTT. This translates into CASSPKGLAGGRDTQYF. The variable domain in full, with the rest retrieved from reference TRBV7-9 and TRBJ2-3, is DTGVSQNPRHKITKRGQNVTFRCDPISEHNRLYWYRQTLGQGPEFLTYFQNEAQLEKSRLLSDRFSAERPKGSFSTLEIQRTEQGDSAMYLCASSPKGLAGGRDTQYFGPGTRLTVL.

This chain uses TRBV19 with TRBJ1-5, with D perhaps matching TRBD1 (5 bases). CDR1 and CDR2 (germline): LNHDA, SQIVND (reference sequence). V lost 5 bases, J lost 6 bases, and 17 bases lay in between. The CDR3 consists of 15 residues. The CDR3 reads CASSPERSRGQPQHF. The CDR3 coding sequence is TGTGCCAGTAGTCCCGAGCGATCAAGGGGTCAGCCCCAGCATTTT.

This clone was seen a few times. J is TRBJ1-5 and V is TRBV4-1; D remains unclear. The germline V gene encodes CDR1 MGHRA and CDR2 YSYEKL. V lost 0 bases and J lost 4, with 4 bases in between. The CDR3 is 13 amino acids. CDR3 region: CASSQESNQPQHF. In DNA, the CDR3 is TGCGCCAGCAGCCAAGAGAGTAATCAGCCCCAGCATTTT.

The V and J genes are TRBV4-1 and TRBJ1-1, with D unclear. The germline V and J ends were trimmed by 0 bases and 1 base, with 6 bases remaining between them. Per germline, CDR1 MGHRA and CDR2 YSYEKL. The CDR3 length is 14 residues. The CDR3 sequence: CASSQDTTNTEAFF. DNA of the CDR3: TGCGCCAGCAGCCAAGATACTACGAACACTGAAGCTTTCTTT.

A single count supports this clone. The rearrangement uses TRBV28 and TRBJ1-2; tentative D call: TRBD1 (5 bases). The CDR3 spans 16 residues. Between the trimmed V and J ends, which lost 2 bases and 3 bases, there was a span of 16 bases. Germline CDR1 MDHEN, CDR2 SYDVKM. For the CDR3, the DNA is TGTGCCAGCAGTTTACCCCCCGGCAGGGCGGACTATGGCTACACCTTC. It yields the protein CASSLPPGRADYGYTF.

The V and J genes are TRBV13 and TRBJ1-3; D not resolved. Germline loops: CDR1 PRHDT, CDR2 FYEKMQ (reference sequence). V shed 1 base and J shed 4 bases, with 17 bases lying between them. There are 17 residues in the CDR3. The CDR3 DNA reads TGTGCCAGCAGCTTAGAACCCCCCACTGAGGTGGGAAACACCATATATTTT. It yields the protein CASSLEPPTEVGNTIYF.

V and J are TRBV19 and TRBJ2-7; 7 bases map to TRBD2. CDR1 LNHDA and CDR2 SQIVND come from the germline V gene (reference sequence). V lost 3 bases and J lost 3; bases outside the gene matches: 5. The CDR3 length is 14 residues. The DNA for the CDR3 is TGTGCCAGTAGTATGAGCGGGGAGAACTACGAGCAGTACTTC. Protein product: CASSMSGENYEQYF.

V is TRBV6-1 and J is TRBJ1-2; no firm D call. The length of the CDR3 is 14 residues. Germline V gene sequence: CDR1 MNHNS, CDR2 SASEGT. The V gene lost 6 bases and the J gene lost 3 bases, with 14 bases spanning the gap. CDR3 coding DNA: TGTGCCAGCAGATTGCCCTTTTCGGACTATGGCTACACCTTC. Its protein product is CASRLPFSDYGYTF.

The rearrangement uses TRBV2 and TRBJ2-4; 8 nucleotides align to TRBD2. The V and J ends lost 6 bases and 1 base, in that order; junction bases with no gene match: 8. Germline lookup yields CDR1 SNHLY and CDR2 FYNNEI. This CDR3 has 16 amino acids. The CDR3 reads CASRRGTSRAKNIQYF. DNA of the CDR3: TGTGCCAGCAGGCGCGGGACTAGTCGCGCCAAAAACATTCAGTACTTC.

This sequence joins TRBV6-5 and TRBJ2-5; D may be TRBD2 (7 bases). Trimming removed 6 bases from V and 1 base from J, with 9 bases in between. The CDR3 extends over 13 amino acids. Germline CDR1 is MNHEY and CDR2 is SVGAGI. CDR3 in DNA: TGTGCCAGCAGAAGGGGGGGCCAAGAGACCCAGTACTTC. Translated, it gives CASRRGGQETQYF.

This clone was seen a single time. The rearrangement links TRBV28 to TRBJ2-1; a possible D gene is TRBD2 (6 bases). This CDR3 is 15 amino acids long. The V end lost 6 bases, the J end lost 10 bases, and 22 bases lay between the germline ends. The germline V gene has CDR1 MDHEN and CDR2 SYDVKM. The CDR3 here is CASSDTGTWAGEQFF. For the CDR3, the DNA is TGTGCCAGCAGCGATACCGGGACGTGGGCGGGGGAGCAGTTCTTC.

V and J are TRBV27 and TRBJ1-2; maybe TRBD1 (5 bases). V lost 7 bases and J 5 bases, leaving 17 bases between the germline ends. CDR3 size: 14 residues. Germline values: CDR1 MNHEY, CDR2 SMNVEV (reference sequence). CDR3 region: CASNPHSGGYGYTF. CDR3 DNA: TGTGCCAGCAACCCCCACTCCGGGGGGTATGGCTACACCTTC.

This rearrangement joins TRBV2 to TRBJ2-2; 8 nucleotides line up with TRBD2. Germline CDR1 reads SNHLY; CDR2 reads FYNNEI. The CDR3 runs 15 residues. Losses at the gene ends were 8 bases for V and 8 bases for J; bases not matched to a gene: 13. The CDR3 DNA reads as TGTGCCAGCGGGGGGACTAGTCAGTCAGTTGGGGAGCTGTTTTTT. Protein: CASGGTSQSVGELFF.

This chain joins TRBV5-1 and TRBJ1-6; D gene ambiguous. The germline V and J ends were trimmed by 4 bases and 5 bases, with 7 bases remaining between them. Germline values: CDR1 SGHRS, CDR2 YFSETQ. This CDR3 has 13 amino acids. The DNA for the CDR3 is TGCGCCAGCAGCCAGGAACATAATTCACCCCTCCACTTT. Translation: CASSQEHNSPLHF.